This TCR beta chain was recorded in a study of identical twins. CDR3 length: 13 amino acids. The V gene end was trimmed by 6 bases and the J gene end by 8 bases; junction bases not matched to a gene: 8. This clonotype was detected ten times or more. TCRdb used MiXCR to reprocess the 5' RACE reads, holding one entry per CDR3 protein. The data contain about 190,000 distinct CDR3 sequences, 15% to 20% of them singletons. Healthy Caucasian donors formed the entire cohort. The sample was also reused in another study, on T cells expressing NK-cell markers. That source adds: Seropositivity for HCMV was found in seven of the eight sequenced donors, with one seronegative. The share of CD8+ T cells held by dominant NKG2C+ clonotypes was about 1.0-7.5% in about six donors.

The chain links TRBV12-3 or TRBV12-4 to TRBJ1-2; 8 bases are a match to TRBD1. The origin of this receptor is a woman between 18 and 29 years old in good health. Sequences were obtained from CD8+ T cells sorted from blood. For the CDR3, the DNA is TGTGCCAGCAGCTATGGACAGGGAGGGGGCTACACCTTC. Encoded protein: CASSYGQGGGYTF.